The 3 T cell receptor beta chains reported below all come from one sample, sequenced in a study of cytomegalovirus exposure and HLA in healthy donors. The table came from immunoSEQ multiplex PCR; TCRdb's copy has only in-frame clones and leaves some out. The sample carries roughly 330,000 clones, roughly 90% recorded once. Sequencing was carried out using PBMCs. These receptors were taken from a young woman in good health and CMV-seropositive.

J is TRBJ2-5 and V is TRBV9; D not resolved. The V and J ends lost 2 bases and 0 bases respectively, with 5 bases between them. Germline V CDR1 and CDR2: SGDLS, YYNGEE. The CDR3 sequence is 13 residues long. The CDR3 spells CASSVRDQETQYF. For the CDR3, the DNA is TGTGCCAGCAGCGTCCGGGACCAAGAGACCCAGTACTTC.

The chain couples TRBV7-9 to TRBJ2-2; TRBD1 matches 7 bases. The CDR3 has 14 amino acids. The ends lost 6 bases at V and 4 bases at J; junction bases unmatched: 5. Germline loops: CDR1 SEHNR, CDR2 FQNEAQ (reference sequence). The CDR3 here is CASRPGQSTGELFF. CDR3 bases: TGTGCCAGCAGGCCGGGACAGAGCACCGGGGAGCTGTTTTTT.

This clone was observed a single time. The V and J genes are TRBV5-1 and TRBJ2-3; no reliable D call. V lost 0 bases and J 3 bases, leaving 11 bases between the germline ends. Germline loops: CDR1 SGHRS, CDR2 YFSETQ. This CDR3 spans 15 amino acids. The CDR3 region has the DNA TGCGCCAGCAGCTTGGTGCCTGGGCGGACAGATACGCAGTATTTT. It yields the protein CASSLVPGRTDTQYF. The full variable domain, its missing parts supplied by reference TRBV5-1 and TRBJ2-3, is KAGVTQTPRYLIKTRGQQVTLSCSPISGHRSVSWYQQTPGQGLQFLFEYFSETQRNKGNFPGRFSGRQFSNSRSEMNVSTLELGDSALYLCASSLVPGRTDTQYFGPGTRLTVL.